The 10 T cell receptor beta chains given below trace back to one sample, sequenced in a study of cytomegalovirus exposure and HLA in healthy donors. The PCR was carried out with 60 Vbeta primers and 13 Jbeta primers. The method was immunoSEQ multiplex PCR; TCRdb's version includes in-frame clones alone and lacks a portion of them. The sample lists approximately 110,000 clones; 76% were seen once. The specimen was PBMCs. The receptors shown here come from a man aged 45-65 years in good health and CMV-seronegative.

V is TRBV19 and J is TRBJ1-2, with 10 bases identical to TRBD1. This CDR3 spans 14 amino acids. The V segment lost 10 bases and the J segment 4 bases; nucleotides outside the gene matches: 9. Germline CDR1 and CDR2: LNHDA and SQIVND (reference sequence). The CDR3 sequence is CAISDRGDLYGYTF. The CDR3 region has the DNA TGTGCCATTTCGGACAGGGGGGACCTCTATGGCTACACCTTC.

Comment on this clone: The sample has other DNA sequences that encode this CDR3 too. The rearrangement joins TRBV6-1 to TRBJ2-6; weak D call: TRBD1 (5 bases). Germline loops: CDR1 MNHNS, CDR2 SASEGT. The CDR3 length is 16 residues. The germline V and J ends were trimmed by 2 bases and 4 bases, with 12 bases remaining between them. The CDR3 here is CASSEWGVGGANVLTF. The CDR3 region has the DNA TGTGCCAGCAGTGAATGGGGCGTCGGGGGGGCCAACGTCCTGACTTTC.

The rearrangement joins TRBV4-2 to TRBJ1-4, with D tentatively TRBD1 (6 bases). Germline CDR1 LGHNA, CDR2 YNFKEQ. Trimming left V 4 bases short and J 7 bases short, with 13 bases between. The CDR3 is 14 residues long. DNA for the CDR3: TGTGCCAGCAGCCGCCGGGAAGGGGGTGAAAAACTGTTTTTT. This sequence encodes CASSRREGGEKLFF.

J is TRBJ2-7 and V is TRBV7-9; 11 bases fit TRBD1. After removal of 4 bases from V and 4 bases from J, the junction contained 6 bases not matched to a gene. The germline V gene has CDR1 SEHNR and CDR2 FQNEAQ (reference sequence). CDR3 length: 15 amino acids. The DNA of the CDR3 is TGTGCCAGCAGCTCAGGACAGGGGGCAGGGTACGAGCAGTACTTC. This codes for CASSSGQGAGYEQYF.

This chain joins TRBV11-2 and TRBJ1-1; TRBD1 agrees at 8 bases. The CDR3 is made up of 15 amino acids. With 3 bases clipped from V and 2 bases from J, the junction kept 5 bases outside the gene matches. CDR1 is SGHAT and CDR2 is FQNNGV in the germline V gene. The CDR3 spells CASSFQGQVNTEAFF. CDR3 DNA sequence: TGTGCCAGCAGCTTCCAGGGACAGGTCAACACTGAAGCTTTCTTT.

This sequence joins TRBV6-1 and TRBJ1-5, with D unclear. Trimming stripped 2 bases from V and 8 bases from J, with 7 bases between. Germline V gene data show CDR1 as MNHNS and CDR2 as SASEGT. The CDR3 has 12 residues. The CDR3 DNA reads as TGTGCCAGCAGTGAACTCCCGGAGCCCCAGCATTTT. This codes for CASSELPEPQHF.

This clone was counted a single time. This rearrangement joins TRBV6-5 to TRBJ1-3; D is unclear. Germline V lookup: CDR1 MNHEY, CDR2 SVGAGI. The CDR3 has 15 residues. Trimming cost V 6 bases and J 0 bases, with 12 bases left between them. The chain's CDR3 is CASSMTITSGNTIYF. The DNA for the CDR3 is TGTGCCAGCAGCATGACAATCACCTCTGGAAACACCATATATTTT.

This chain links TRBV5-4 with TRBJ2-3, with D possibly matching TRBD1 (5 bases). Deletions cut 4 bases from V and 4 bases from J, with 10 bases between. Germline CDR1 SGHNT, CDR2 YYREEE (reference sequence). The CDR3 is 13 residues long. The chain's CDR3 is CASSRTLADTQYF. DNA of the CDR3: TGTGCCAGCAGCCGGACACTCGCAGATACGCAGTATTTT.

V is TRBV19 and J is TRBJ2-1; D gene ambiguous. CDR3 size: 16 residues. Between the trimmed V and J ends, which lost 1 base and 2 bases, there was a span of 12 bases. Germline-derived CDR1 and CDR2 are LNHDA and SQIVND (reference sequence). CDR3 sequence (DNA): TGTGCCAGTAGTATAGTCTACGCAGGCGCCTACAATGAGCAGTTCTTC. It encodes CASSIVYAGAYNEQFF.

This sequence joins TRBV6-5 and TRBJ1-1; 11 bases are shared with TRBD1. This CDR3 comprises 15 residues. Germline CDR1 is MNHEY and CDR2 is SVGAGI. V shed 0 bases and J 4 bases; nucleotides not matched to a gene: 1. Here the CDR3 reads CASSYSGTGGTEAFF. The CDR3 DNA is TGTGCCAGCAGTTACTCAGGGACAGGGGGCACTGAAGCTTTCTTT.